The 3 T cell receptor beta chains below come from one sample, sequenced in a study of cytomegalovirus exposure and HLA in healthy donors. Use of 60 Vbeta and 13 Jbeta primers characterized the PCR. TCRdb keeps only in-frame clones here, not all; method: immunoSEQ multiplex PCR. Here the sample spans 150,000 or so clones, less than 10% being singletons. Sequencing was done on a sample of PBMCs. Receptors originate from a man between 50 and 59 years old in good health and CMV-seronegative.

There are a few counts of this clone. The J gene is TRBJ2-7, the V gene TRBV2; 13 bases agree with TRBD2. V was clipped by 8 bases and J by 3 bases; unmatched bases: 10. The germline CDR1 and CDR2 sequences are SNHLY and FYNNEI. The CDR3 contains 16 residues. The chain's CDR3 is CASGLGTSGTLYEQYF. CDR3 DNA: TGTGCCAGCGGCCTCGGGACTAGCGGGACGCTCTACGAGCAGTACTTC.

This clone has a handful of counts. The CDR3, as DNA: TGTGCCAGCAGTTTCGGGACAGGGCAATCGCCCCAGCATTTT. Its protein is CASSFGTGQSPQHF. The chain joins TRBV28 to TRBJ1-5; 9 bases agree with TRBD1. The germline gives CDR1 MDHEN, CDR2 SYDVKM. The V and J ends lost 3 bases and 9 bases, in that order; junction bases with no gene match: 6. This CDR3 region has 14 residues.

The chain recombines TRBV7-8 with TRBJ2-2, with a weak D call TRBD2 (7 bases). With 5 bases removed from V and 4 bases from J, the gap between germline ends came to 14 bases. Per germline, CDR1 SGHVS and CDR2 FQNEAQ. This CDR3 spans 15 amino acids. CDR3 residues: CASSKGGVGTGELFF. The CDR3 DNA sequence: TGTGCCAGCAGCAAAGGGGGGGTGGGCACCGGGGAGCTGTTTTTT.